This entry lists 6 T cell receptor beta chains sequenced from one sample in a study of T cell responses to AZD1222 COVID-19 vaccine. Clones were read by immunoSEQ multiplex PCR, and TCRdb kept only the in-frame ones, dropping some. The sample records roughly 120,000 clones, around 87% being singletons. Sequenced material: peripheral blood, taken on day 0 of AZD1222 vaccination. These receptors all come from an adult in good health.

The chain is built from TRBV2 and TRBJ2-3, with a possible D match to TRBD2 (6 bases). V was pared by 2 bases and J by 2 bases, with 17 bases between. Looked up from germline, CDR1 is SNHLY and CDR2 is FYNNEI. The CDR3 is made up of 17 amino acids. CDR3 sequence: CASSEFPTTRSTDTQYF. In DNA form, the CDR3 reads TGTGCCAGCAGTGAATTTCCCACGACTAGGTCCACAGATACGCAGTATTTT.

This rearrangement joins TRBV18 to TRBJ2-2; the D gene is possibly TRBD1 (5 bases). V lost 2 bases, J lost 6 bases, and 16 bases lay in between. Germline V lookup: CDR1 KGHSH, CDR2 LQKENI. This CDR3 has 16 residues. This CDR3 reads CASSPKSGNSPGELFF. The DNA for the CDR3 is TGTGCCAGCTCACCAAAGTCAGGGAATTCCCCCGGGGAGCTGTTTTTT.

The V call is TRBV21-1, the J call TRBJ2-5; the D call of TRBD1 is as the table states it, not checked on the DNA. TRBV21-1 is described as a pseudogene. This CDR3 is 13 amino acids long. CDR3 in DNA: TGTGCCAGAGAACCCGGGACAGAGGAGACCCAGTACTTC. Amino acids: CAREPGTEETQYF.

This clone occurred once. This chain connects TRBV19 to TRBJ2-7, with D unclear. CDR1 and CDR2 from the germline V gene are LNHDA and SQIVND (reference sequence). The CDR3 is 11 residues long. The V and J ends lost 6 bases and 7 bases respectively, with 10 bases between them. CDR3 DNA: TGTGCCAGTAGCCTTTTTGGGGAGCAGTACTTC. This translates into CASSLFGEQYF. The full variable domain, rest sourced from reference TRBV19 and TRBJ2-7, is DGGITQSPKYLFRKEGQNVTLSCEQNLNHDAMYWYRQDPGQGLRLIYYSQIVNDFQKGDIAEGYSVSREKKESFPLTVTSAQKNPTAFYLCASSLFGEQYFGPGTRLTVT.

The chain joins TRBV27 to TRBJ2-7, with 9 bases that match TRBD2. V shed 3 bases, J shed 3 bases, and the junction held 6 bases outside the gene matches. This CDR3 region has 15 residues. Germline lookup yields CDR1 MNHEY and CDR2 SMNVEV (reference sequence). The CDR3: CASSFIGTSLYEQYF. In nucleotides, the CDR3 is TGTGCCAGCAGTTTTATCGGGACTAGCCTCTACGAGCAGTACTTC.

The chain joins TRBV19 to TRBJ2-7; D not resolved. With 5 bases removed from V and 3 bases from J, the gap between germline ends came to 20 bases. CDR3 size: 16 residues. CDR1 is LNHDA, CDR2 SQIVND, per germline (reference sequence). CDR3 in DNA: TGTGCCAGTAGTCTCCACCATGGGCCCCAAGTCTACGAGCAGTACTTC. This sequence encodes CASSLHHGPQVYEQYF.